This entry lists 3 T cell receptor beta chains sequenced from one sample in a study of CD8+ T cells in alopecia areata (dated by TCRdb to the late 2010s). The library was generated by the immunoSEQ multiplex PCR assay. RNA was extracted from all samples and reverse transcribed into cDNA, which served as template for TCR sequencing. As stored in TCRdb, this immuneACCESS dataset retains in-frame rearrangements with V and J assigned. A fraction of the clones does not appear; measured against another copy, unresolved V genes explain less than half of the discrepancy, and the remainder lacks a known reason. The sample yields around 150,000 clones; roughly 80% were counted once. Roughly 25% of the sample belongs to the ten largest clones. The sample's time point, from its label and the paper: around 4 weeks on oral tofacitinib. This specimen's treatment or condition label, per the study, means: oral pan-JAK inhibitor, 5-10 mg twice daily.

The input for sequencing was CD8+ T cells sorted from blood, taken at week 4, from a patient treated with tofacitinib. All receptors derive from a human donor with alopecia areata.

The V call is TRBV9, the J call TRBJ2-6; no firm D call. CDR1 is SGDLS and CDR2 is YYNGEE in the germline V gene. Trimming removed 1 base from V and 0 bases from J, with 14 bases in between. The CDR3 loop spans 18 amino acids. The CDR3 region is CASSVPAGVPSGANVLTF. Written as DNA, the CDR3 is TGTGCCAGCAGCGTACCCGCAGGTGTGCCCTCTGGGGCCAACGTCCTGACTTTC.

This rearrangement joins TRBV15 to TRBJ1-1; a possible D gene is TRBD1 (5 bases). This CDR3 region has 13 residues. Trimming shortened V by 6 bases and J by 1 base, and 9 bases separated the two germline ends. CDR1 LNHNV and CDR2 YYDKDF come from the germline V gene (reference sequence). The CDR3 here is CATSRQGNTEAFF. Here the CDR3 DNA reads TGTGCCACCAGTAGGCAGGGGAACACTGAAGCTTTCTTT.

The chain recombines TRBV5-1 with TRBJ2-2, with 9 bases aligning to TRBD1. With 0 bases clipped from V and 6 bases from J, the junction kept 0 bases outside the gene matches. Germline loops: CDR1 SGHRS, CDR2 YFSETQ. This CDR3 is built from 14 residues. Written as DNA, the CDR3 is TGCGCCAGCAGCTTGGGACAGGGGGCCGGGGAGCTGTTTTTT. Translated: CASSLGQGAGELFF.